The 26 T cell receptor beta chains reported below all come from one sample, sequenced in a study of T cell repertoires in cytomegalovirus infection. TCRdb used MiXCR to reprocess the reads, holding one entry per CDR3 protein. In the table there are fewer than 300,000 distinct CDR3 sequences, roughly 24% of which are singletons. The material sequenced was PBMCs. These receptors were obtained from a human donor in good health (CMV status not recorded). Some clones in this sample may be carry-over from other donors' samples.

The chain joins TRBV7-2 to TRBJ2-5, with D possibly called TRBD1 or TRBD2 (6 bases each). V was shortened by 4 bases and J by 5 bases, with 14 bases between the two germline ends. Germline V lookup: CDR1 SGHTA, CDR2 FQGNSA. This CDR3 region has 14 residues. The DNA of the CDR3 is TGTGCCAGCAGCTCCCCCCGGGGGCGGGAGACCCAGTACTTC. It yields the protein CASSSPRGRETQYF.

This clonotype was seen many times. This chain connects TRBV7-2 to TRBJ1-5; D is possibly TRBD1 (5 bases). Germline CDR1 reads SGHTA; CDR2 reads FQGNSA. Between the trimmed V and J ends, which lost 6 bases and 4 bases, there was a span of 10 bases. CDR3 length equals 13 residues. The DNA for the CDR3 is TGTGCCAGCAGTGGACAAGATAATCAGCCCCAGCATTTT. Protein sequence: CASSGQDNQPQHF.

This clonotype was counted only a few times. V usage is TRBV5-1 and J usage is TRBJ2-5; tentative D call: TRBD2 (7 bases). This CDR3 comprises 15 residues. V dropped 0 bases and J dropped 1 base, with 10 bases sitting between them. CDR1 and CDR2 (germline): SGHRS, YFSETQ. The CDR3 here is CASSLGRGAQETQYF. CDR3 nucleotide sequence: TGCGCCAGCAGCTTGGGTCGGGGGGCCCAAGAGACCCAGTACTTC.

V usage is TRBV20-1 and J usage is TRBJ1-2; D is unclear. Germline assignment: CDR1 DFQATT and CDR2 SNEGSKA (reference sequence). The CDR3 spans 12 residues. The ends were cut back, 4 bases at V and 2 bases at J, with 8 bases in the middle. The CDR3 is CSAKTGNYGYTF. In DNA, the CDR3 is TGCAGTGCTAAAACCGGGAACTATGGCTACACCTTC.

The chain carries TRBV11-2 and TRBJ1-2, with D maybe TRBD1 (5 bases). The CDR3 has 15 amino acids. CDR1 and CDR2 from the germline V gene are SGHAT and FQNNGV. The V end was cut by 5 bases, the J end by 5 bases, with 18 bases between. CDR3 nucleotides: TGTGCCAGCAGCGCTACCGGGACGGCAGATTATGGCTACACCTTC. Protein product: CASSATGTADYGYTF.

J is TRBJ2-1 and V is TRBV4-1; maybe TRBD1 (5 bases). This CDR3 region has 16 residues. In germline, CDR1 is MGHRA, CDR2 YSYEKL. Trimming removed 0 bases at V and 2 bases at J, with 11 bases between. CDR3 amino acids: CASSQEGRGTYNEQFF. The CDR3 DNA reads TGCGCCAGCAGCCAAGAAGGTAGGGGAACCTACAATGAGCAGTTCTTC.

There are a few counts of this clonotype. J is TRBJ2-3 and V is TRBV7-9, with TRBD2 as a possible D gene (5 bases). CDR3 length equals 16 residues. CDR1 is SEHNR and CDR2 is FQNEAQ in the germline V gene (reference sequence). V lost 4 bases and J lost 1, with 15 bases in between. The DNA for the CDR3 is TGTGCCAGCAGCTCGAGAGGACTCTCGGGCACAGATACGCAGTATTTT. Amino acid sequence: CASSSRGLSGTDTQYF.

J is TRBJ2-1 and V is TRBV12-3 or TRBV12-4; unclear D gene. Trimming stripped 5 bases from V and 2 bases from J, with 13 bases between. This CDR3 spans 15 amino acids. CDR3 coding DNA: TGTGCCAGCAGTCCCGACTCCGCCCCCTACAATGAGCAGTTCTTC. Its translation is CASSPDSAPYNEQFF.

This sequence joins TRBV18 and TRBJ1-2, with D perhaps matching TRBD1 (6 bases). Germline V gives CDR1 KGHSH, CDR2 LQKENI. The CDR3 extends over 20 amino acids. The germline V and J ends were trimmed by 5 bases and 2 bases, with 30 bases remaining between them. The DNA of the CDR3 is TGTGCCAGCTCAATACCCCCAACCGCGGGGGCGAGCATCGGGAACTATGGCTACACCTTC. As protein: CASSIPPTAGASIGNYGYTF. The full variable domain, rest sourced from reference TRBV18 and TRBJ1-2, is NAGVMQNPRHLVRRRGQEARLRCSPMKGHSHVYWYRQLPEEGLKFMVYLQKENIIDESGMPKERFSAEFPKEGPSILRIQQVVRGDSAAYFCASSIPPTAGASIGNYGYTFGSGTRLTVV.

This clonotype was recorded at least ten times. The chain is built from TRBV19 and TRBJ1-1; 9 nucleotides match TRBD1. Germline loops: CDR1 LNHDA, CDR2 SQIVND (reference sequence). The J segment lost 3 bases and the V segment lost 9 bases, leaving 5 bases of the junction unmatched. The CDR3 length is 13 residues. CDR3 bases: TGTGCCAGCAGCCGACAGGGGGACACTGAAGCTTTCTTT. Its translation is CASSRQGDTEAFF.

This chain connects TRBV29-1 to TRBJ2-3, with TRBD2 matching over 12 bases. CDR3 size: 13 residues. The germline V gene has CDR1 SQVTM and CDR2 ANQGSEA. Trimming took 8 bases from V and 5 from J; bases not matched to a gene: 5. The CDR3 DNA sequence: TGCAGCACCGAGGGACTAGCGGGAGATACGCAGTATTTT. Translated, it gives CSTEGLAGDTQYF.

The CDR3 region is CASSLDQWDTQYF. Here the CDR3 DNA reads TGTGCCAGCAGCCTGGACCAGTGGGATACGCAGTATTTT. The chain employs TRBV7-3 and TRBJ2-3; unclear D gene. Trimming shortened V by 5 bases and J by 6 bases, and 12 bases separated the two germline ends. The length of the CDR3 is 13 residues. The germline CDR1 and CDR2 sequences are SGHTA and FQGTGA.

The chain carries TRBV19 and TRBJ1-1, with 7 bases that match TRBD1. This CDR3 contains 15 residues. Germline values: CDR1 LNHDA, CDR2 SQIVND (reference sequence). V lost 4 bases and J lost 0; bases outside the gene matches: 5. CDR3 bases: TGTGCCAGTAGTAGGAGACAGGGTATGAACACTGAAGCTTTCTTT. Protein: CASSRRQGMNTEAFF.

This clonotype was seen at least ten times. The CDR3 nucleotides are TGTGCCAGTAGTTCACGGCCACCGGGGTACAATGAGCAGTTCTTC. It specifies CASSSRPPGYNEQFF. The chain recombines TRBV19 with TRBJ2-1; a weak D match, TRBD2 (5 bases). The CDR3 contains 15 residues. Trimming took 5 bases from V and 4 from J, leaving 15 bases between them. In germline, CDR1 is LNHDA, CDR2 SQIVND (reference sequence). The full variable domain, in which reference TRBV19 and TRBJ2-1 provide the parts outside the CDR3, is DGGITQSPKYLFRKEGQNVTLSCEQNLNHDAMYWYRQDPGQGLRLIYYSQIVNDFQKGDIAEGYSVSREKKESFPLTVTSAQKNPTAFYLCASSSRPPGYNEQFFGPGTRLTVL.

J is TRBJ1-6 and V is TRBV7-6, with unresolved D. Trimming removed 5 bases from V and 14 bases from J, with 19 bases in between. The germline CDR1 and CDR2 sequences are SGHVS and FNYEAQ. This CDR3 has 14 residues. For the CDR3, the DNA is TGTGCCAGCAGCCCTCGTCCCCTATCCGGGGCCCTCCACTTT. This gives the protein CASSPRPLSGALHF.

The table lists this clonotype with a few counts. This chain uses TRBV29-1 with TRBJ2-7, with 7 nucleotides matching TRBD2. CDR1 and CDR2 from the germline V gene are SQVTM and ANQGSEA. The junction had 9 bases not matched to a gene; V was cut back by 5 bases and J by 5 bases. CDR3 length: 13 residues. In DNA form, the CDR3 reads TGCAGCGTTCTGGGCGGGAGAGGCGACGAGCAGTACTTC. Protein: CSVLGGRGDEQYF.

This clonotype came up a few times. This chain links TRBV6-2 or TRBV6-3 with TRBJ2-5; possible D gene TRBD1, 6 bases. Per the germline V gene, CDR1 is MNHEY and CDR2 is SVGEGT. This CDR3 spans 14 amino acids. Trimming removed 4 bases from V and 5 bases from J, with 14 bases in between. CDR3 sequence: CASSSWGRIETQYF. The CDR3 bases are TGTGCCAGCAGTTCCTGGGGGCGAATCGAGACCCAGTACTTC.

The chain uses TRBV11-2 and TRBJ1-6; maybe TRBD1 (6 bases). CDR3 length: 15 amino acids. Germline V CDR1 and CDR2: SGHAT, FQNNGV. CDR3 in DNA: TGTGCTTCGAGGGGGGACTCGTCCTATAATTCACCCCTCCACTTT. This translates into CASRGDSSYNSPLHF.

This clonotype was seen only a few times. The J gene is TRBJ2-1, the V gene TRBV28; the D gene is possibly TRBD2 (6 bases). V was clipped by 5 bases and J by 4 bases, with 18 bases between them. The CDR3 extends over 16 amino acids. Germline CDR1 is MDHEN and CDR2 is SYDVKM. The CDR3 coding sequence is TGTGCCAGCAGTCTACCCGGAACGGGAGTATACAATGAGCAGTTCTTC. It specifies CASSLPGTGVYNEQFF.

This clonotype has at least ten counts. The V and J genes are TRBV7-8 and TRBJ2-7, with D unclear. CDR3 length: 16 amino acids. The germline CDR1 and CDR2 sequences are SGHVS and FQNEAQ. With 5 bases removed from V and 4 bases from J, the gap between germline ends came to 21 bases. The CDR3: CASSPQRVLLLYEQYF. The CDR3 DNA reads as TGTGCCAGCAGCCCCCAAAGGGTCCTACTACTGTACGAGCAGTACTTC.

V is TRBV12-3 or TRBV12-4 and J is TRBJ1-1, with 7 bases aligning to TRBD1. This CDR3 is built from 13 residues. With V trimmed by 5 bases and J by 7 bases, 7 bases remained unmatched. The CDR3 sequence is CASSPRQGSEAFF. In nucleotides, the CDR3 is TGTGCCAGCAGTCCCCGACAGGGTAGTGAAGCTTTCTTT.

The rearrangement joins TRBV11-2 to TRBJ2-5; D gene uncertain. Trimming removed 7 bases from V and 5 bases from J, with 23 bases in between. Germline loops: CDR1 SGHAT, CDR2 FQNNGV. This CDR3 region has 16 residues. CDR3 DNA: TGTGCCAGCACTCCAAGTCTACCCGGCGTATCGGAGACCCAGTACTTC. Protein product: CASTPSLPGVSETQYF.

In this sample, this clonotype turned up a few times. The rearrangement joins TRBV6-6 to TRBJ2-7; 9 bases match TRBD2. Unmatched junction bases numbered 8, after V lost 0 bases and J lost 2 bases. The length of the CDR3 is 17 residues. Germline V lookup: CDR1 MNHNY, CDR2 SVGAGI (reference sequence). The CDR3 bases are TGTGCCAGCAGTTACTCGAATCTTCTAGCGGGAACCTACGAGCAGTACTTC. It yields the protein CASSYSNLLAGTYEQYF.

The chain employs TRBV6-2 or TRBV6-3 and TRBJ1-5; D gene ambiguous. Between the trimmed V and J ends, which lost 4 bases and 6 bases, there was a span of 7 bases. Per the germline V gene, CDR1 is MNHEY and CDR2 is SVGEGT. The CDR3 extends over 12 amino acids. The CDR3 loop reads CASSLPPQPQHF. The DNA of the CDR3 is TGTGCCAGCAGTTTACCTCCTCAGCCCCAGCATTTT.

This clonotype was observed a few times. V and J are TRBV11-3 and TRBJ2-3; TRBD1 matches 9 bases. Germline assignment: CDR1 SGHNT and CDR2 YENEEA. V gave up 4 bases and J gave up 2 bases; unmatched junction bases: 4. The CDR3 covers 15 residues. DNA of the CDR3: TGTGCCAGCAGCTGGGGGACAGGGACCACAGATACGCAGTATTTT. It encodes CASSWGTGTTDTQYF.

The rearrangement uses TRBV5-4 and TRBJ2-3; D not certain. Trimming left V 5 bases short and J 1 base short, with 11 bases between. Germline CDR1 reads SGHNT; CDR2 reads YYREEE (reference sequence). This CDR3 comprises 14 residues. CDR3 in amino acids: CASRPDFRTDTQYF. CDR3 DNA sequence: TGTGCCAGCAGACCTGACTTTCGCACAGATACGCAGTATTTT.